This entry features one T cell receptor (beta chain) sequence. The data stem from a study of blood T cell repertoires in COVID-19. At the level of the study: The United States, Italy and Spain supplied acute and convalescent COVID-19 samples.

A COVID-19 case had been met by exposed participants during the 2 weeks before study entry. TCRdb's copy holds only in-frame clones and misses some; the assay was immunoSEQ multiplex PCR. Of 150,000 to 200,000 clones listed, approximately 80% are singletons. With 5 bases clipped from V and 8 bases from J, the junction kept 8 bases outside the gene matches. CDR3 size: 13 residues. Per the germline V gene, CDR1 is MDHEN and CDR2 is SYDVKM. The V gene is TRBV28, the J gene TRBJ1-2; 7 bases are shared with TRBD1. The source is a man between 60 and 75 years old who had been exposed to COVID-19. Specimen: PBMCs or T cells enriched from blood (not recorded which). The CDR3 protein is CASSPRGEWGYTF. In DNA, the CDR3 is TGTGCCAGCAGTCCCAGGGGGGAGTGGGGCTACACCTTC.